This T cell receptor beta chain was recorded in a study of CD8 T cells in ankylosing spondylitis (dated by TCRdb to about 2017). In terms of the full investigation: T cell receptor beta repertoires were profiled in healthy donors and ankylosing spondylitis patients so that disease-linked TCR variants could be found. The full study cohort was made up of about two dozen ankylosing spondylitis patients and around 100 healthy donors. Samples of peripheral blood were taken, and for ankylosing spondylitis patients, synovial fluid was collected as well. Results the study describes overall, beyond this receptor: A CD8+ phenotype was shown by the disease-linked clones, which were found at relatively low frequencies in peripheral blood. According to the report, matched synovial fluid samples from ankylosing spondylitis patients were significantly enriched for the disease-linked clones. A TCR beta motif made up of 7 to 9 highly homologous amino acid variants appeared to be characteristic of blood from ankylosing spondylitis patients. Some of the motif variants had been reported before in the synovial fluid and blood of reactive arthritis patients, a finding that suggests common disease-initiation mechanisms.

Via the germline V gene, CDR1 is SGHRS and CDR2 YFSETQ. The CDR3 covers 15 residues, taking in both the cysteine and the phenylalanine. Of the read, only the CDR3 DNA is kept; its 45 bases are in frame from base 1. From V the trimming removes 0 bases and from J it removes 3 bases, while the gene matches leave 2 bases of the junction unaccounted for. Notes on this clonotype: It has no known antigen specificity. No base quality information exists; no much larger clone differs at one position.

For sequencing, an Illumina MiSeq was employed. TCR beta libraries were prepared by quantitative 5'-RACE with molecular barcodes. On the study's bioinformatics: A new computational method based on a probabilistic model of VDJ rearrangement was used to identify disease-linked TCR variants. Using fastp trimming at Q25 and MiXCR clonotype assembly, TCRdb reanalyzed the public sequencing data and kept in-frame beta chains. Rows are unified per CDR3 protein, each entry keeping the most common DNA and genes. The V and J calls, along with clone size, are taken from TCRdb and not from the paper's own processing. This sample has about 30,000 distinct CDR3 sequences in its table, and 13% to 15% of those were observed once. About a third of the sample is held by the ten biggest clonotypes.

Sequencing was done on a sample of blood. The rearranged chain carries TRBV5-1 and TRBJ2-2, with 7 bases aligning to TRBD1. The TCR sequence derives from a male donor with ankylosing spondylitis or in good health (not recorded which). The DNA sequence is TGCGCCAGCAGCTTGGAAGGGGGCGACACCGGGGAGCTGTTTTTT. It translates to CASSLEGGDTGELFF.